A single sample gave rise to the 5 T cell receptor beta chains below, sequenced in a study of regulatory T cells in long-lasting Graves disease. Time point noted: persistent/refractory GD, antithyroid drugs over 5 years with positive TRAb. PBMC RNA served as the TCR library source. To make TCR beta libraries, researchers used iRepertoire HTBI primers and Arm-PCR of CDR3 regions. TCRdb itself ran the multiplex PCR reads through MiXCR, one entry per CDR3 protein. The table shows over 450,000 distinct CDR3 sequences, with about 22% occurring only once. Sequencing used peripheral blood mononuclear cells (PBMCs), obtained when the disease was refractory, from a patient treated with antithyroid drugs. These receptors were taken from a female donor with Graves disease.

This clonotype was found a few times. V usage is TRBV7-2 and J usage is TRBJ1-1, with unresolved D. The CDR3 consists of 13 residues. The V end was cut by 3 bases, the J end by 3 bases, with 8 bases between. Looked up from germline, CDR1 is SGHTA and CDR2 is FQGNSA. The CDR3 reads CASSFRRYTEAFF. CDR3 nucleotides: TGTGCCAGCAGCTTCAGGAGGTACACTGAAGCTTTCTTT.

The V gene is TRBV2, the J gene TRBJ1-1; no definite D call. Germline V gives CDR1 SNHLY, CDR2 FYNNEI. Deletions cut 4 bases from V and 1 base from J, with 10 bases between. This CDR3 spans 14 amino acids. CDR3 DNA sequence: TGTGCCAGCAGTGGAGGCAGGAGGAACACTGAAGCTTTCTTT. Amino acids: CASSGGRRNTEAFF.

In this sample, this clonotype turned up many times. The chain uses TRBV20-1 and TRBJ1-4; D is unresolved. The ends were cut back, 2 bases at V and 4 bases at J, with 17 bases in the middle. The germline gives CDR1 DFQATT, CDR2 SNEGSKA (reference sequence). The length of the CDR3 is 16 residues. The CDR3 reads CSARPRQGILNEKLFF. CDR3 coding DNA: TGCAGTGCTAGACCCCGTCAAGGAATTCTTAATGAAAAACTGTTTTTT.

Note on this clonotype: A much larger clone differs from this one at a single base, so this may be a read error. CDR3 nucleotides: TGTGCCAGCAGCTTACGTGCTGGAAACACCATATATTTT. Its protein product is CASSLRAGNTIYF. V gene TRBV5-5 combines with J gene TRBJ1-3, with D uncertain. The CDR3 loop spans 13 amino acids. Germline-derived CDR1 and CDR2 are SGHKS and YYEKEE (reference sequence). The V and J ends lost 2 bases and 2 bases respectively, with 5 bases between them.

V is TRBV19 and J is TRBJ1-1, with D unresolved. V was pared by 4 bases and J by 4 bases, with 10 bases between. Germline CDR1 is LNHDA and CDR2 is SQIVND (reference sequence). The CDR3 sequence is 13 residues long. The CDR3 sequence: CASSKSGVTEAFF. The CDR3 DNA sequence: TGTGCCAGTAGTAAATCCGGGGTCACTGAAGCTTTCTTT. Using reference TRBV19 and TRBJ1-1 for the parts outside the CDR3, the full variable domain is DGGITQSPKYLFRKEGQNVTLSCEQNLNHDAMYWYRQDPGQGLRLIYYSQIVNDFQKGDIAEGYSVSREKKESFPLTVTSAQKNPTAFYLCASSKSGVTEAFFGQGTRLTVV.